This T cell receptor (beta chain) appears in the sequencing data of a study of prognosis after radiotherapy for stage I lung cancer. Study in general: Patients were roughly 13 men and more than 5 women aged 53 to 84, median about 79 years. Study outcomes and limitations: After stereotactic body radiation therapy, patients with later distant metastases showed lower Shannon entropy.

CT and PET/CT showed node-negative disease in all patients, who had no prior chemotherapy, radiotherapy or other malignancies. V lost 4 bases and J lost 3, with 37 bases in between. Looked up from germline, CDR1 is DFQATT and CDR2 is SNEGSKA (reference sequence). This CDR3 region has 21 residues. Two-round multiplex PCR, the amplification method, yielded TCR beta CDR3 from genomic DNA. Initially, in first-round PCR, primers specific to each TRBV and TRBJ gene were used. MiXCR was run by TCRdb on the multiplex PCR reads, yielding one entry per CDR3 protein. The table records roughly 38,000 distinct CDR3 sequences, approximately 25% of them present only once. This clonotype was seen at least ten times. Its antigen is unknown.

The sample consisted of PBMCs, taken before or after stereotactic body radiation therapy (not recorded which). This chain links TRBV20-1 with TRBJ2-7; TRBD1 might be the D (5 bases). This clonotype originated in a donor over 45 with non-small cell lung cancer. CDR3 protein: CSANTGPNTGPGRNFNYEQYF. The CDR3 DNA reads TGCAGTGCTAATACAGGACCTAATACAGGTCCCGGCCGCAACTTCAACTACGAGCAGTACTTC.